Below, 5 T cell receptor beta chains from the same sample are listed, as sequenced in a study of T cells in Graves' hyperthyroidism and ophthalmopathy. From RNA transcripts, TCR beta CDR3 regions were amplified. A set of HTBI primers served as the primers for a first-round RT-PCR of the TCR CDR3. TCRdb fed the multiplex PCR reads into MiXCR, producing one record per CDR3 protein. The sample lists hundreds of thousands of distinct CDR3 sequences, roughly 46% occurring once. Sequencing input: peripheral blood or thyroid tissue (not recorded which). The receptors originated from a young woman with Graves' hyperthyroidism.

This chain uses TRBV7-6 with TRBJ1-6; D unclear. This CDR3 comprises 15 residues. In germline, CDR1 is SGHVS, CDR2 FNYEAQ. Between the trimmed V and J ends, which lost 4 bases and 10 bases, there was a span of 17 bases. The chain's CDR3 is CASSSVSEQYSPLHF. CDR3 nucleotides: TGTGCCAGCAGCTCAGTAAGCGAGCAGTACTCACCCCTCCACTTT.

The J gene is TRBJ2-7, the V gene TRBV10-3; 14 nucleotides match TRBD2. Germline lookup yields CDR1 ENHRY and CDR2 SYGVKD. This CDR3 contains 16 residues. The trim removed 3 bases at V and 5 bases at J, leaving 6 bases unmatched. The CDR3 nucleotides read TGTGCCATCAGTGATCCGGGACTAGCGGGAGCGGACGAGCAGTACTTC. This translates into CAISDPGLAGADEQYF.

The V and J genes are TRBV9 and TRBJ2-7; 9 bases map to TRBD2. The CDR3 is 14 amino acids. The ends lost 0 bases at V and 3 bases at J; junction bases unmatched: 1. The germline V gene encodes CDR1 SGDLS and CDR2 YYNGEE. The CDR3 spells CASSVASGVYEQYF. CDR3 nucleotides: TGTGCCAGCAGCGTAGCTAGCGGGGTCTACGAGCAGTACTTC.

This chain connects TRBV9 to TRBJ2-7; D not resolved. Germline CDR1 and CDR2: SGDLS and YYNGEE. V dropped 0 bases and J dropped 2 bases, with 12 bases sitting between them. This CDR3 is 15 amino acids long. The CDR3 reads CASSVDEGFTYEQYF. The CDR3 DNA sequence: TGTGCCAGCAGCGTAGACGAAGGGTTTACCTACGAGCAGTACTTC.

As concerns this clonotype: One base away lies a much larger clone, so this may be a sequencing read error. The chain combines TRBV7-2 with TRBJ1-3; D unresolved. This CDR3 contains 12 residues. The germline V and J ends were trimmed by 1 base and 7 bases, with 5 bases remaining between them. Per the germline V gene, CDR1 is SGHTA and CDR2 is FQGNSA. This CDR3 reads CASSLGWNTIYF. As DNA, the CDR3 is TGTGCCAGCAGCTTAGGATGGAACACCATATATTTT.